This T cell receptor (beta chain) was identified in a study of blood T cell repertoires in COVID-19. In germline, CDR1 is SGHAT, CDR2 FQNNGV. The CDR3 covers 13 residues. V shed 5 bases, J shed 8 bases, and the junction held 7 bases outside the gene matches. The method was immunoSEQ multiplex PCR; TCRdb's version includes in-frame clones alone and lacks a portion of them. The table records about 110,000 clones, 76% of them present only once. This clonotype originated in a man older than 75 with COVID-19, enrolled during active disease. The rearrangement joins TRBV11-2 to TRBJ1-2, with TRBD1 matching 8 bases. The sample consisted of peripheral blood. The DNA of the CDR3 is TGTGCCAGCAGCCATCAGGGGGCGTGGGGCTACACCTTC. Amino acids: CASSHQGAWGYTF.